These 14 T cell receptor beta chains came from one sample sequenced in a study of brain T cells in children with intractable seizures. Time point of the sample: blood from clinic visit 5 months post-surgery; TSC patient then seizure free. The assay was immunoSEQ multiplex PCR, and TCRdb's table has in-frame clones only and misses some. The data hold hundreds of thousands of clones, with roughly 93% observed a single time. Here the sequenced sample was peripheral blood, taken more than 4 months after surgery. These receptors were taken from a boy under three years old with tuberous sclerosis and intractable seizures.

A few counts support this clone. The chain joins TRBV2 to TRBJ1-1; maybe TRBD1 (6 bases). The CDR3 has 14 amino acids. Germline values: CDR1 SNHLY, CDR2 FYNNEI. V lost 4 bases and J lost 5, with 14 bases in between. The DNA for the CDR3 is TGTGCCAGCAGTGCCCCGGGGGGCGCGACTGAAGCTTTCTTT. It is translated as CASSAPGGATEAFF.

Notes on this clone: The DNA is omitted, as the CDR3 cannot be located on it reliably, and the CDR3 follows TCRdb's listing. The V call is TRBV5-1, the J call TRBJ1-1. The CDR3 adds up to 14 amino acids, both ends counted. CDR1 is SGHRS, CDR2 YFSETQ, per germline. The CDR3 region is CASSFLWRWTEAFF.

The chain uses TRBV6-5 and TRBJ1-5, with no clear D. The germline V gene encodes CDR1 MNHEY and CDR2 SVGAGI. V was trimmed by 3 bases and J by 5 bases, leaving 8 bases between them. CDR3 length: 13 amino acids. The CDR3 protein is CASSYGQDQPQHF. The DNA of the CDR3 is TGTGCCAGCAGTTATGGGCAGGATCAGCCCCAGCATTTT.

The chain recombines TRBV6-6 with TRBJ1-2; D remains ambiguous. The CDR3 is 16 amino acids. Deletions cut 2 bases from V and 2 bases from J, with 15 bases between. Germline V CDR1 and CDR2: MNHNY, SVGAGI (reference sequence). CDR3 sequence: CASSYPIGPKNYGYTF. The CDR3 coding sequence is TGTGCCAGCAGTTACCCGATAGGACCGAAGAACTATGGCTACACCTTC.

The chain joins TRBV7-9 to TRBJ2-7, with 7 bases that match TRBD2. Germline trimming cut 4 bases from V and 3 bases from J; bases unmatched to any gene: 18. CDR1 is SEHNR, CDR2 FQNEAQ, per germline (reference sequence). The CDR3 consists of 18 residues. In DNA, the CDR3 is TGTGCCAGCAGCTCAGGGAGGGTACCCGTTAGCGGATACTACGAGCAGTACTTC. Its protein product is CASSSGRVPVSGYYEQYF.

The V and J genes are TRBV5-8 and TRBJ1-5; 9 bases line up with TRBD1. With 0 bases clipped from V and 3 bases from J, the junction kept 7 bases outside the gene matches. This CDR3 is 17 amino acids long. From germline, CDR1 is SGHTS and CDR2 YDEGEE. The CDR3 reads CASSLDRGHPPNQPQHF. CDR3 coding DNA: TGTGCCAGCAGCTTGGACAGGGGGCATCCTCCCAATCAGCCCCAGCATTTT. The whole variable domain, filled in from reference TRBV5-8 and TRBJ1-5, reads EAGVTQSPTHLIKTRGQQATLRCSPISGHTSVYWYQQALGLGLQFLLWYDEGEERNRGNFPPRFSGRQFPNYSSELNVNALELEDSALYLCASSLDRGHPPNQPQHFGDGTRLSIL.

This CDR3 is CASSLGTSGVTSTDTQYF. CDR3 nucleotide sequence: TGTGCCAGCAGCTTAGGTACTAGCGGGGTAACTAGCACAGATACGCAGTATTTT. The V gene is TRBV13, the J gene TRBJ2-3; 10 bases line up with TRBD2. V was pared by 0 bases and J by 0 bases, with 6 bases of the junction left unmatched. Germline lookup yields CDR1 PRHDT and CDR2 FYEKMQ (reference sequence). The CDR3 is 18 amino acids. Complete variable domain (other parts from reference TRBV13 and TRBJ2-3): AAGVIQSPRHLIKEKRETATLKCYPIPRHDTVYWYQQGPGQDPQFLISFYEKMQSDKGSIPDRFSAQQFSDYHSELNMSSLELGDSALYFCASSLGTSGVTSTDTQYFGPGTRLTVL.

This clone has only one observation. This chain links TRBV7-9 with TRBJ2-1; 12 bases map to TRBD2. The CDR3 spans 15 residues. CDR1 SEHNR and CDR2 FQNEAQ come from the germline V gene (reference sequence). The V gene end was trimmed by 2 bases and the J gene end by 12 bases; junction bases not matched to a gene: 8. CDR3 DNA sequence: TGTGCCAGCAGCTTAAAACTAGCGGGGGGTCTAGGGCAGTTCTTC. It specifies CASSLKLAGGLGQFF.

With respect to this clone: Other DNA sequences of this sample code for an identical CDR3. This chain joins TRBV30 and TRBJ1-2, with 7 nucleotides matching TRBD1. The CDR3 runs to 12 residues. V shed 0 bases and J 8 bases; nucleotides not matched to a gene: 3. Germline CDR1 and CDR2: GTSNPN and SVGIG (reference sequence). CDR3 DNA sequence: TGTGCCTGGAGTGTAGGGGGCTACGGCTACACCTTC. As protein: CAWSVGGYGYTF.

J is TRBJ1-5 and V is TRBV30; the match to TRBD1 covers 7 bases. Germline CDR1 is GTSNPN and CDR2 is SVGIG (reference sequence). V was pared by 7 bases and J by 2 bases, with 5 bases of the junction left unmatched. The CDR3 extends over 13 amino acids. The CDR3 loop reads CAFRGSGNQPQHF. CDR3 bases: TGTGCCTTCAGGGGGTCAGGCAATCAGCCCCAGCATTTT.

The chain has TRBV24-1 and TRBJ1-5; TRBD1 aligns across 10 bases. The CDR3 loop spans 15 amino acids. The V gene's germline CDR1 is KGHDR and CDR2 SFDVKD. Germline trimming cut 7 bases from V and 5 bases from J; bases unmatched to any gene: 7. The DNA for the CDR3 is TGTGCCACCAGGGAGACAGGGGGCTCCGATCAGCCCCAGCATTTT. It encodes CATRETGGSDQPQHF.

The chain recombines TRBV20-1 with TRBJ2-7; TRBD1 aligns across 10 bases. CDR3 size: 14 residues. J lost 6 bases, V lost 3 bases, and 8 bases had no gene match. CDR1 is DFQATT, CDR2 SNEGSKA, per germline (reference sequence). The CDR3 sequence is CSASPMGTGAEQYF. The CDR3 nucleotides read TGCAGTGCTAGTCCAATGGGGACAGGGGCCGAGCAGTACTTC.

The chain uses TRBV21-1 and TRBJ2-1; the listed D gene, TRBD2, was not tested against the DNA. TRBV21-1 is described as a pseudogene. The CDR3 sequence is 15 residues long. In nucleotides, the CDR3 is TGTGCCAGCAGCAACCCCCTGGCGGATTACAATGAGCAGTTCTTC. This codes for CASSNPLADYNEQFF.

Of note for this clone: The sample carries other DNA sequences with the same CDR3. The chain recombines TRBV6-5 with TRBJ2-7, with TRBD2 identical over 11 bases. CDR3 size: 15 residues. Germline V CDR1 and CDR2: MNHEY, SVGAGI. V lost 5 bases and J lost 3; bases outside the gene matches: 6. Here the CDR3 DNA reads TGTGCCAGCAGTCCCGGGACTAGCGGAAACTACGAGCAGTACTTC. This translates into CASSPGTSGNYEQYF.